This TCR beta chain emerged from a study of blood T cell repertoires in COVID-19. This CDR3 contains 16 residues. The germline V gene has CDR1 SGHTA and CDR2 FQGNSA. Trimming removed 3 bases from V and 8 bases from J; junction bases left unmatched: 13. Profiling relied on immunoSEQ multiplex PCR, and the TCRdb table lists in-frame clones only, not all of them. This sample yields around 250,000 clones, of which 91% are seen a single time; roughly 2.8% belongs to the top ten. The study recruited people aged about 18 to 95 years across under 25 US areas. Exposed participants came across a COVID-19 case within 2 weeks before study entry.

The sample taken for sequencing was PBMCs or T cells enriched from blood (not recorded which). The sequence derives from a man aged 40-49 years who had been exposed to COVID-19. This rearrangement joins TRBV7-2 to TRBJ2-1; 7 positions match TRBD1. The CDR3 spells CASSLKTGLTYDEQFF. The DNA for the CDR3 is TGTGCCAGCAGCTTGAAGACAGGGTTGACATATGATGAGCAGTTCTTC.